The subject of this entry is one TCR beta chain. Its antigen is undetermined. Amplified TCR beta CDR3 regions came from RNA transcripts. With the HTBI primer set, the TCR CDR3 went through a first round of RT-PCR. TCRdb redid the calling of the multiplex PCR reads with MiXCR, one entry per CDR3 protein. The repertoire holds 490,000 or so distinct CDR3 sequences, with roughly 22% as singletons. This sample was included in a study of T cells in Graves' hyperthyroidism and ophthalmopathy. General study results and limits: Also found in blood were most expanded thyroid clonotypes above 0.001.

CDR3 size: 14 residues. V was shortened by 4 bases and J by 5 bases, with 14 bases between the two germline ends. The V gene's germline CDR1 is LGHNA and CDR2 YNFKEQ. Each ophthalmopathy patient scored at least 3 on the Clinical Activity Score and at least 4 on NOSPECS grade, with duration under 3 months. Patients showing uncontrolled infection, other autoimmune disease, pregnancy or lactation were ineligible. Diagnosing involved the use of clinical symptoms, serum thyroxine and TRAb, thyroid ultrasound and orbital computed tomography. Sequencing was done on a sample of blood. The clonotype originates from a woman in her 70s with Graves' ophthalmopathy. This chain connects TRBV4-2 to TRBJ2-5; a weak D match, TRBD2 (6 bases). The CDR3 DNA reads TGTGCCAGCAGCCGAGGGACTGCGCGCGAGACCCAGTACTTC. It encodes CASSRGTARETQYF.